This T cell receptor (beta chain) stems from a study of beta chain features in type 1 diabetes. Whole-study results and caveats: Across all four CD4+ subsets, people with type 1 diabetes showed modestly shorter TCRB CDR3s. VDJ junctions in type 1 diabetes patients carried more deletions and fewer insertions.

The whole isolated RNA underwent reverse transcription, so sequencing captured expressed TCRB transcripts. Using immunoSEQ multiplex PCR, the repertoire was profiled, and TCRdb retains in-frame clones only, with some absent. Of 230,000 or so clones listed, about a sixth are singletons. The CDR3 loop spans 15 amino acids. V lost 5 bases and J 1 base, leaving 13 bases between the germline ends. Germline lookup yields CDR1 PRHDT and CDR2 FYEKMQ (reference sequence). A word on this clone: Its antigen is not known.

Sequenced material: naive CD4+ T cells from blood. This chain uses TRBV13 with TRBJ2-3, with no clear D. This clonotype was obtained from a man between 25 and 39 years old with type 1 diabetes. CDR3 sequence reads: CASSPRSGRTDTQYF. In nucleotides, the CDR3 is TGTGCCAGCAGCCCCCGATCAGGCCGCACAGATACGCAGTATTTT.